This is a list of T cell receptor beta chains from one sample in a study of shared clonotypes between healthy human individuals. Clones were sequenced by immunoSEQ multiplex PCR, and TCRdb holds only the in-frame ones, with some missing. The sample yields millions of clones, more than 85% seen once. The specimen was naive CD8+ T cells from PBMCs. These receptors were obtained from a man between 18 and 35 years old in good health. Some clones in this sample may be carry-over from other donors' samples. The CDR3 runs from the conserved cysteine through the conserved F or W.

>TRBV6-5|13|TRBJ1-3
CASSYSTGNTIYF
>TRBV28|15|TRBJ2-7
CASSLYTGSSYEQYF
>TRBV9|15|TRBJ2-1
CASSVVSGSDYEQFF
>TRBV11-2|15|TRBJ1-1
CASSPPTGGYTEAFF
>TRBV5-1|16|TRBJ1-1
CASSPDPGPVNTEAFF
>TRBV7-9|16|TRBJ2-5
CASSFSAGQGQETQYF
>TRBV19|14|TRBJ2-1
CASSMRTGYNEQFF
>TRBV19|16|TRBJ1-5
CASSFTDRVYNQPQHF
>TRBV1|15|TRBJ2-2
CTSSPQGAWAGELFF
>TRBV13|12|TRBJ1-1
CASSNQNTEAFF
>TRBV27|13|TRBJ1-5
CASSLMLYQPQHF
>TRBV4-2|15|TRBJ2-7
CASSQDRAAVYEQYF
>TRBV7-2|16|TRBJ2-7
CASSSSGKGWSSEQYF
>TRBV7-9|15|TRBJ2-1
CASSLATGGHNEQFF
>TRBV6-5|14|TRBJ2-1
CASSATSAYNEQFF
>TRBV9|15|TRBJ1-1
CASSRGRTANTEAFF
>TRBV15|16|TRBJ2-7
CATSRGGLASSYEQYF
>TRBV4-2|15|TRBJ2-7
CASSQDGPEGYEQYF
>TRBV27|17|TRBJ2-5
CASSPPNLASAPSALYF
>TRBV2|12|TRBJ1-1
CATRLDGSEAFF
>TRBV6-1|15|TRBJ1-2
CASSEPGQGLYGYTF
>TRBV27|14|TRBJ1-3
CASSPLDRVDTIYF
>TRBV2|15|TRBJ1-1
CASSELRGLNTEAFF
>TRBV10-2|17|TRBJ1-1
CASSESTFGRRNTEAFF
>TRBV7-9|15|TRBJ2-7
CASSLGPGFTYEQYF
>TRBV11-2|12|TRBJ1-2
CASSTGVYGYTF
>TRBV7-9|14|TRBJ1-1
CASQVQRRDTEAFF
>TRBV10-3|15|TRBJ2-1
CAIRAGTGAYNEQFF
>TRBV21-1|18|TRBJ1-5
CASSKVYWNVGGMQPQHF
>TRBV7-2|15|TRBJ2-6
CASSLDGSGANVLTF
>TRBV4-1|15|TRBJ2-7
CASSLRQGTPYEQYF
>TRBV6-5|13|TRBJ1-1
CASSPGGNTEAFF
>TRBV7-8|14|TRBJ2-7
CATQKGQGLYEQYF
>TRBV5-6|14|TRBJ2-5
CASSLGASQETQYF
>TRBV29-1|12|TRBJ1-4
CSARGTNEKLFF
>TRBV14|13|TRBJ2-7
CASSPGQGYEQYF
>TRBV9|11|TRBJ2-7
CASSRGYEQYF
>TRBV10-3|17|TRBJ2-2
CAISDLWRGGDTGELFF
>TRBV10-3|17|TRBJ2-1
CAISSGARGVTYNEQFF
>TRBV5-4|14|TRBJ2-7
CASSGAGTVYEQYF
>TRBV7-2|18|TRBJ2-6
CASSPSNRLRLGANVLTF
>TRBV9|12|TRBJ1-2
CASRTTDYGYTF
>TRBV15|17|TRBJ2-5
CATSAPTGLAGQETQYF
>TRBV10-3|15|TRBJ2-7
CAISESGGLSYEQYF
>TRBV10-3|18|TRBJ2-1
CAISESKGLAGSYNEQFF
>TRBV7-3|15|TRBJ1-4
CASSLSGGGNEKLFF
>TRBV4-2|15|TRBJ2-7
CASSQALAGTYEQYF
>TRBV9|15|TRBJ2-1
CASSVDHREDNEQFF
>TRBV5-1|15|TRBJ1-2
CASSDLQGTNYGYTF
>TRBV13|14|TRBJ2-2
CASANSGNTGELFF
>TRBV2|17|TRBJ1-1
CASSDSLLGGEDTEAFF
>TRBV9|15|TRBJ2-7
CASSVGAGNSYEQYF